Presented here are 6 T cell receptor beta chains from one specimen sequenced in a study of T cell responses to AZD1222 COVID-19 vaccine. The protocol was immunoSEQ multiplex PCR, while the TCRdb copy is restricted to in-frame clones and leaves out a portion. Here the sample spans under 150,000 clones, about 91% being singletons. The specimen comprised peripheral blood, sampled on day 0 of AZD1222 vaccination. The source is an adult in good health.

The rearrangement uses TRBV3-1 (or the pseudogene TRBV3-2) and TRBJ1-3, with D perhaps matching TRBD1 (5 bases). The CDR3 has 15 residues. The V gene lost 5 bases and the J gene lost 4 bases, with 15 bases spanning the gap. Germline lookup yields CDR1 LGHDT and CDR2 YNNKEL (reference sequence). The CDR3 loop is CASSSREEAGNTIYF. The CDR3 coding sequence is TGTGCCAGCAGCTCCAGGGAAGAAGCGGGAAACACCATATATTTT.

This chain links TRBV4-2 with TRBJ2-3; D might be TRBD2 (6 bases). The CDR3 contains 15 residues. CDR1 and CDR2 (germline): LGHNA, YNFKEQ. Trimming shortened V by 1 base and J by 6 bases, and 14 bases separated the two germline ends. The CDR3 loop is CASSQVGSWGDTQYF. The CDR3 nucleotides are TGTGCCAGCAGCCAAGTCGGGAGTTGGGGGGATACGCAGTATTTT.

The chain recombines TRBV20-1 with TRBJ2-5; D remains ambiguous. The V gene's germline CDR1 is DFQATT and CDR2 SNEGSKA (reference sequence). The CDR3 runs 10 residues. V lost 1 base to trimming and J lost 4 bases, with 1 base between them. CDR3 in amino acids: CSARAETQYF. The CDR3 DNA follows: TGCAGTGCTAGAGCAGAGACCCAGTACTTC.

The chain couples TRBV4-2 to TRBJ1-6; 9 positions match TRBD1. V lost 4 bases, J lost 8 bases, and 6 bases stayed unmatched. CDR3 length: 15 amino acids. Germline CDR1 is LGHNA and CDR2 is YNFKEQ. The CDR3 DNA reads TGTGCCAGCAGCCTCGGACAGGGGATCGATTCACCCCTCCACTTT. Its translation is CASSLGQGIDSPLHF.

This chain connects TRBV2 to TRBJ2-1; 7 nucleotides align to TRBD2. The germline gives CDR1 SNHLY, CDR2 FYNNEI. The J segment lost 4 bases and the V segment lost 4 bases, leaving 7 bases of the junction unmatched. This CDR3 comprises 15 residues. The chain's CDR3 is CASSATSASYNEQFF. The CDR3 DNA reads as TGTGCCAGCAGTGCAACTAGCGCCTCATACAATGAGCAGTTCTTC.

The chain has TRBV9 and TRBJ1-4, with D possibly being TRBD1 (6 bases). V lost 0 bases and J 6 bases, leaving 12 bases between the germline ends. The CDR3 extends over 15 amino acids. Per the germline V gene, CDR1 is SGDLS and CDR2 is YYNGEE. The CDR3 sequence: CASSVAGGLDEKLFF. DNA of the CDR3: TGTGCCAGCAGCGTAGCTGGGGGGCTGGATGAAAAACTGTTTTTT.